The 10 T cell receptor beta chains reported below all come from one sample, sequenced in a study of T-cell reconstitution after alpha-beta-depleted transplantation in children. Preparation of the TCRbeta library involved a method that used unique molecular identifiers. TCRdb itself ran the PCR reads through MiXCR, one entry per CDR3 protein. The sample includes more than 300,000 distinct CDR3 sequences, 15% to 20% of them seen just once. Specimen: PBMCs, mostly from graft donor cells, collected 360 days after TCRalphabeta/CD19-depleted stem cell transplant. The receptors were sampled from a male patient aged 2 to 9 who had a stem cell transplant for acute lymphoblastic leukemia, so the T cells may come from the graft donor.

This clonotype turned up a few times. V and J are TRBV20-1 and TRBJ1-5; D is undetermined. Trimming pared 6 bases from V and 3 bases from J, leaving 9 bases between. Germline loops: CDR1 DFQATT, CDR2 SNEGSKA (reference sequence). CDR3 length: 12 amino acids. CDR3 DNA sequence: TGCAGTGCCCTAGGCGCCAATCAGCCCCAGCATTTT. Protein sequence: CSALGANQPQHF.

CDR3 protein: CASSLEATFDEQFF. For the CDR3, the DNA is TGCGCCAGCAGCTTGGAGGCGACGTTCGATGAGCAGTTCTTC. This chain uses TRBV5-1 with TRBJ2-1; D uncertain. CDR3 length: 14 residues. Trimming took off 0 bases at V and 8 bases at J, with 12 bases between the two ends. Germline-derived CDR1 and CDR2 are SGHRS and YFSETQ.

This clonotype came up many times. The chain has TRBV29-1 and TRBJ2-7; D may be TRBD2 (7 bases). Trimming stripped 7 bases from V and 2 bases from J, with 15 bases between. The CDR3 sequence is 13 residues long. CDR1 and CDR2 from the germline V gene are SQVTM and ANQGSEA. In DNA, the CDR3 is TGCAGCGCAGCGGGACAAGGTCCCTACGAGCAGTACTTC. Amino acid sequence: CSAAGQGPYEQYF.

DNA for the CDR3: TGCGCCAGCAGCTTGGCCAAGGCCACCGGGGAGCTGTTTTTT. It is translated as CASSLAKATGELFF. V and J are TRBV5-1 and TRBJ2-2; D is uncertain. The CDR3 loop spans 14 amino acids. Germline lookup yields CDR1 SGHRS and CDR2 YFSETQ. V was pared by 0 bases and J by 4 bases, with 7 bases between.

The chain recombines TRBV28 with TRBJ1-1; D not resolved. The germline V gene has CDR1 MDHEN and CDR2 SYDVKM. The CDR3 length is 14 residues. With 10 bases removed from V and 0 bases from J, the gap between germline ends came to 15 bases. This CDR3 is CANRGPGMNTEAFF. In DNA, the CDR3 is TGTGCCAACCGGGGTCCGGGCATGAACACTGAAGCTTTCTTT.

The V gene is TRBV5-6, the J gene TRBJ2-5; 10 positions agree with TRBD1. The length of the CDR3 is 17 residues. V shed 4 bases, J shed 0 bases, and the junction held 9 bases outside the gene matches. The germline V gene encodes CDR1 SGHDT and CDR2 YYEEEE. In DNA form, the CDR3 reads TGTGCCAGCAGCCTGGAAACAGGACAGGGGGACCAAGAGACCCAGTACTTC. It specifies CASSLETGQGDQETQYF.

The chain employs TRBV29-1 and TRBJ2-3; D tentatively reads TRBD1 or TRBD2 (5 bases each). Germline V CDR1 and CDR2: SQVTM, ANQGSEA. The CDR3 consists of 18 residues. V lost 4 bases and J lost 3, with 26 bases in between. Here the CDR3 reads CSVGLWQRDGSPTDTQYF. The CDR3 coding sequence is TGCAGCGTTGGGTTGTGGCAAAGGGACGGCAGTCCGACAGATACGCAGTATTTT.

This clonotype has at least ten counts. The J gene is TRBJ2-1, the V gene TRBV29-1; no reliable D call. V dropped 4 bases and J dropped 1 base, with 8 bases sitting between them. The CDR3 sequence is 13 residues long. The V gene's germline CDR1 is SQVTM and CDR2 ANQGSEA. The CDR3 region is CSVAGSSYNEQFF. CDR3 bases: TGCAGCGTTGCCGGGTCTTCCTACAATGAGCAGTTCTTC.

Only a few counts were recorded for this clonotype. The chain uses TRBV5-4 and TRBJ1-1; 12 bases are shared with TRBD1. V shed 4 bases, J shed 0 bases, and the junction held 7 bases outside the gene matches. In germline, CDR1 is SGHNT, CDR2 YYREEE (reference sequence). This CDR3 spans 17 amino acids. The CDR3 DNA is TGTGCCAGCAGCCCGGGGACAGGGGGCGGTTTGAACACTGAAGCTTTCTTT. Protein product: CASSPGTGGGLNTEAFF.

The table lists this clonotype with a few counts. The chain recombines TRBV20-1 with TRBJ1-1; 8 bases map to TRBD1. Germline CDR1 DFQATT, CDR2 SNEGSKA (reference sequence). Trimming cost V 0 bases and J 5 bases; bases outside gene matches: 8. The CDR3 length is 15 residues. The CDR3 here is CSARDLNRGGTEAFF. CDR3 sequence (DNA): TGCAGTGCTAGAGATCTTAACAGGGGGGGGACTGAAGCTTTCTTT.